The 10 T cell receptor beta chains reported below all come from one sample, sequenced in a study of shared clonotypes between healthy human individuals. Using immunoSEQ multiplex PCR, the repertoire was profiled, and TCRdb retains in-frame clones only, with some absent. The sample has some 790,000 clones, 55% to 80% seen once. What was sequenced was memory CD4+ T cells sorted from blood. Subset noted: CD45RA-negative fraction. These receptors were obtained from a woman in her 30s in good health.

Details on this clone: Other nucleotide sequences in the sample specify the same CDR3. The chain recombines TRBV9 with TRBJ1-1, with D unclear. CDR1 and CDR2 from the germline V gene are SGDLS and YYNGEE. The CDR3 length is 14 residues. The V gene lost 0 bases and the J gene lost 4 bases, with 10 bases spanning the gap. The CDR3 DNA sequence: TGTGCCAGCAGCGTAGCGTGGGGTAGCACTGAAGCTTTCTTT. It yields the protein CASSVAWGSTEAFF.

The rearrangement uses TRBV19 and TRBJ2-2; a weak D match, TRBD1 (5 bases). Germline values: CDR1 LNHDA, CDR2 SQIVND (reference sequence). The CDR3 is 15 residues long. V gave up 9 bases and J gave up 6 bases, with 20 bases separating them. In DNA, the CDR3 is TGTGCCAGCCGGATAAGGGGCGGAGAAGCCGGGGAGCTGTTTTTT. Protein product: CASRIRGGEAGELFF.

This clone has a handful of counts. The chain has TRBV6-6 and TRBJ1-3; D unresolved. V gave up 6 bases and J gave up 2 bases, with 14 bases separating them. The CDR3 covers 15 residues. The germline V gene has CDR1 MNHNY and CDR2 SVGAGI (reference sequence). This CDR3 reads CASSLVGEAGNTIYF. The CDR3 DNA sequence: TGTGCCAGCAGCCTGGTTGGCGAGGCTGGAAACACCATATATTTT.

The V and J genes are TRBV27 and TRBJ1-1; D is possibly TRBD1 (5 bases). Germline V CDR1 and CDR2: MNHEY, SMNVEV (reference sequence). V gave up 3 bases and J gave up 1 base, with 9 bases separating them. The CDR3 has 14 residues. The DNA for the CDR3 is TGTGCCAGCAGTTTTCGGGGGTCGAACACTGAAGCTTTCTTT. This encodes CASSFRGSNTEAFF.

V and J are TRBV28 and TRBJ2-7; the D is unclear. Per germline, CDR1 MDHEN and CDR2 SYDVKM. This CDR3 region has 14 residues. V was trimmed by 6 bases and J by 0 bases, leaving 12 bases between them. CDR3 DNA: TGTGCCAGCAGGGCCCAGACACTCTCCTACGAGCAGTACTTC. Translated, it gives CASRAQTLSYEQYF.

The chain uses TRBV11-1 and TRBJ2-7, with TRBD1 matching over 9 bases. V shed 4 bases and J 4 bases; nucleotides not matched to a gene: 14. CDR3 length: 17 amino acids. Germline assignment: CDR1 SGHAT and CDR2 FQDESV (reference sequence). CDR3 amino acids: CASSSPANRGRSYEQYF. CDR3 nucleotides: TGTGCCAGCAGCTCCCCCGCTAACAGGGGGCGTTCATACGAGCAGTACTTC.

The chain recombines TRBV2 with TRBJ1-4; the D gene is possibly TRBD1 (6 bases). The CDR3 is 14 residues long. V shed 2 bases and J shed 7 bases, with 11 bases lying between them. In germline, CDR1 is SNHLY, CDR2 FYNNEI. In DNA form, the CDR3 reads TGTGCCAGCAGTGAATATAGGGGGGGTGAAAAACTGTTTTTT. The encoded protein is CASSEYRGGEKLFF.

The chain links TRBV29-1 to TRBJ2-5; 7 nucleotides align to TRBD2. The end of the DNA is better explained by TRBJ2-7, so the J call may be wrong. This CDR3 contains 12 residues. Germline CDR1 is SQVTM and CDR2 is ANQGSEA. The CDR3 reads CSVESAGYEQYF. CDR3 DNA sequence: TGCAGCGTTGAGTCAGCGGGGTACGAGCAGTACTTC.

Of note for this clone: The same CDR3 is also encoded by other DNA sequences in this sample. CDR3 protein: CASSPTGDEQYF. The CDR3 coding sequence is TGTGCCAGCTCACCCACAGGGGACGAGCAGTACTTC. The chain is built from TRBV18 and TRBJ2-7, with 7 bases aligning to TRBD1. Germline V CDR1 and CDR2: KGHSH, LQKENI. J gave up 5 bases and V 3 bases, and 1 base lay outside the gene matches. CDR3 length equals 12 residues.

As concerns this clone: The germline gene is not matched at one end of the junction; a read error may be the cause. The chain joins TRBV2 to TRBJ2-6, with unresolved D. The CDR3 covers 16 residues. Germline lookup yields CDR1 SNHLY and CDR2 FYNNEI. CDR3 sequence reads: CASSEGRRSGANVLTF. The CDR3 nucleotides are TGTGCCAGCAGCGAAGGACGGCGCTCTGGGGCCAACGTCCTGACTTTC.